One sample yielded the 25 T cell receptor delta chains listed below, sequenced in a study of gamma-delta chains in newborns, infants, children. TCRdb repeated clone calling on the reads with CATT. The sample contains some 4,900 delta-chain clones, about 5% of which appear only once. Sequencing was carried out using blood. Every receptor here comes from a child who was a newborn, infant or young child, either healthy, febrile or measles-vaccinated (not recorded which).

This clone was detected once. This chain's CDR3 is CACDTIERNWGIFIDKLIF. The DNA for the CDR3 is TGTGCCTGTGACACGATAGAGCGGAACTGGGGGATATTTATCGATAAACTCATCTTT. The rearrangement links TRDV2 to TRDJ1; 11 nucleotides line up with TRDD3. TCRdb does not report a J gene; here it was assigned by matching the DNA to germline references. This CDR3 region has 19 residues. Trimming removed 1 base from V and 4 bases from J; junction bases left unmatched: 16. The germline V gene encodes CDR1 GEAIGNYY and CDR2 EKD.

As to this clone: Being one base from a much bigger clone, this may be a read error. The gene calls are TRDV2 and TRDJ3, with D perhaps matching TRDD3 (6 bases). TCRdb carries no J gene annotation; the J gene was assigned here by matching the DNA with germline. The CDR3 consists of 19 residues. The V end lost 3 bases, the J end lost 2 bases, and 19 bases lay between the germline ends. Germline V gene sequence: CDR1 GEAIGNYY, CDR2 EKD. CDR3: CACDSLGILAAWDTRQMFF. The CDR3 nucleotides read TGTGCCTGTGACTCCCTGGGGATCCTGGCGGCCTGGGACACCCGACAGATGTTTTTC.

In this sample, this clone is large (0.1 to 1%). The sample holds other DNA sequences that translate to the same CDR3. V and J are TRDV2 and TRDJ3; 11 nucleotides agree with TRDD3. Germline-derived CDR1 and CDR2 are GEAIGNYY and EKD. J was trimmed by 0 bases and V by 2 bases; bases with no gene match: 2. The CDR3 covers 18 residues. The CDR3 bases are TGTGCCTGTGACAATACTGGGGGATACTCCTGGGACACCCGACAGATGTTTTTC. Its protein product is CACDNTGGYSWDTRQMFF.

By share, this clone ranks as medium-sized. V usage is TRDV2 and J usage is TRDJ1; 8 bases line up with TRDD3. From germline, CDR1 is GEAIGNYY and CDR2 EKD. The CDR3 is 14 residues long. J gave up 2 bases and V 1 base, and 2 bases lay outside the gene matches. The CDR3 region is CACDTLGETDKLIF. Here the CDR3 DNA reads TGTGCCTGTGACACTCTGGGGGAAACCGATAAACTCATCTTT.

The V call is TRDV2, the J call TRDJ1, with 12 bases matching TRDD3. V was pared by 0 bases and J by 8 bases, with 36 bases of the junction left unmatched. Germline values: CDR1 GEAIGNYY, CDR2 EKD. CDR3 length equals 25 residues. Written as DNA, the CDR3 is TGTGCCTGTGACACCCTCATTCTAAAATCCTCTTTTAGTAACGCTACTGGGGGATACTCGACCAAACTCATCTTT. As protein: CACDTLILKSSFSNATGGYSTKLIF.

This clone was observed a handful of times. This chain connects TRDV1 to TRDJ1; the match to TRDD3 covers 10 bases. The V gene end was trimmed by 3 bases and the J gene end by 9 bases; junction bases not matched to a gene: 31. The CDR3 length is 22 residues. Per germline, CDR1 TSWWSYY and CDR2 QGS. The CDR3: CALGEPTRAPFGLGDLRWELIF. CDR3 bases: TGTGCTCTTGGGGAGCCGACCCGCGCCCCCTTCGGACTGGGGGATTTACGTTGGGAACTCATCTTT.

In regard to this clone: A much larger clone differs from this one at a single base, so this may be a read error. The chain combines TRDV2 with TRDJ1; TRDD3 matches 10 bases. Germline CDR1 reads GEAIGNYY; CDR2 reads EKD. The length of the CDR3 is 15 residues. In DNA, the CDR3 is TGTGCCCGTGACGCCTTGGGGGATACTACCGATAAACTCATCTTT. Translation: CARDALGDTTDKLIF.

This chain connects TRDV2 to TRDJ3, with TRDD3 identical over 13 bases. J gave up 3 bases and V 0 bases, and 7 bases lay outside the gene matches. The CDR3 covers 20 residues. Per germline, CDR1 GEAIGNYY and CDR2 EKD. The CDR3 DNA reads TGTGCCTGTGACACCGTACTGGGGGATACGGTCAGCTGGGACACCCGACAGATGTTTTTC. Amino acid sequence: CACDTVLGDTVSWDTRQMFF.

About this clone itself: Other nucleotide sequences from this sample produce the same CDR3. CDR3 residues: CACDNITGGFLNTDKLIF. The CDR3 bases are TGTGCCTGTGACAACATAACTGGGGGGTTCCTAAACACCGATAAACTCATCTTT. V gene TRDV2 combines with J gene TRDJ1, with 8 bases that match TRDD3. J lost 0 bases, V lost 2 bases, and 13 bases had no gene match. Germline V gene data show CDR1 as GEAIGNYY and CDR2 as EKD. CDR3 length: 18 residues.

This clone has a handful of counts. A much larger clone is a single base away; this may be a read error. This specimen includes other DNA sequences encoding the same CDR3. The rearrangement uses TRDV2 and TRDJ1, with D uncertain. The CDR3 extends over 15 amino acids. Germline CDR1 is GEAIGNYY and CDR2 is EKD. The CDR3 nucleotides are TGCGCCTGTGACTCCCTGTACTCCTACACCGATAAACTCATCTTT. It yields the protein CACDSLYSYTDKLIF.

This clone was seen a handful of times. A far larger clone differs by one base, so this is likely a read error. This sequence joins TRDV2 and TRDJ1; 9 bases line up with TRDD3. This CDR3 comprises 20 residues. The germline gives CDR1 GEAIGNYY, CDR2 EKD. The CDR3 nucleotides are TGTGCCCGTGACCCCCTTGGGGCCGCGGGGGATACCCGTTACACCGATAAACTCATCTTT. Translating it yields CARDPLGAAGDTRYTDKLIF.

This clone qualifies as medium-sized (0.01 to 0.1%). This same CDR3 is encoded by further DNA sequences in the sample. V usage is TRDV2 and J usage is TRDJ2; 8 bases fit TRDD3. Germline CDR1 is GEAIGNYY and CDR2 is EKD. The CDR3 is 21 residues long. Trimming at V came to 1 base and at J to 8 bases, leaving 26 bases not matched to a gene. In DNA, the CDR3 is TGTGCCTGTGACACTCTATCAACTGGGGGTCCCGAAGCGACCGGGGAGGCACAACTCTTCTTT. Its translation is CACDTLSTGGPEATGEAQLFF.

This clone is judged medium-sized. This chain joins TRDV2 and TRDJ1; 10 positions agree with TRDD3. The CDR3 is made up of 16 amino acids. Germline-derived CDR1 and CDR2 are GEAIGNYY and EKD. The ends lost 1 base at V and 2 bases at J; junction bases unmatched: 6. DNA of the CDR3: TGTGCCTGTGACACGCTGGGGGATAGTCGGACCGATAAACTCATCTTT. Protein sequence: CACDTLGDSRTDKLIF.

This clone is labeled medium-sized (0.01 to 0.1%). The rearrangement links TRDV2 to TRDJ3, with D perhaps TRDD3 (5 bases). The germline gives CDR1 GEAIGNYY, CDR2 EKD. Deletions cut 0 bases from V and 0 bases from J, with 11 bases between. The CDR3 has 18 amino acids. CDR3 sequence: CACDTAVGLSWDTRQMFF. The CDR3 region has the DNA TGTGCCTGTGACACCGCGGTGGGGCTCTCCTGGGACACCCGACAGATGTTTTTC.

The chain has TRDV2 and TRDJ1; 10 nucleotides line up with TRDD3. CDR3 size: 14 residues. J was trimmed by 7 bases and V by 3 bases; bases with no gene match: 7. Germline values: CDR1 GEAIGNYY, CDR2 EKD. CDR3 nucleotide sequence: TGTGCCTGTGACGCATTACTGGGGGATCGTAAACTCATCTTT. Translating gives CACDALLGDRKLIF.

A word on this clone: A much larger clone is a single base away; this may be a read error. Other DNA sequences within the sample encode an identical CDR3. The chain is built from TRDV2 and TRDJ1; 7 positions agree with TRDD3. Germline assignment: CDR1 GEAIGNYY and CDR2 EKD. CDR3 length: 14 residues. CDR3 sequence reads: CACDTVGGGPKLIF. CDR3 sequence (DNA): TGTGCCTGCGACACCGTTGGTGGGGGACCGAAACTCATCTTT.

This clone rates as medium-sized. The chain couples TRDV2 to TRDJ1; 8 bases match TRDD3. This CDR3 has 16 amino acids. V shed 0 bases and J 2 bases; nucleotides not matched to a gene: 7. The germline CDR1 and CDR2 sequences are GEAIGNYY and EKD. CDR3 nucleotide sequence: TGTGCCTGTGACACCGTTGGGGGATCCTTAACCGATAAACTCATCTTT. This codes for CACDTVGGSLTDKLIF.

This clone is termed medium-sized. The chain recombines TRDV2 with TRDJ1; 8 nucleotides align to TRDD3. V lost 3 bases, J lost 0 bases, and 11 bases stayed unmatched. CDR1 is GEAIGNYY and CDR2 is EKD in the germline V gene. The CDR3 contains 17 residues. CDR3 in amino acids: CACDFLGDPIYTDKLIF. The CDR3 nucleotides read TGTGCCTGTGACTTCTTGGGGGATCCGATTTACACCGATAAACTCATCTTT.

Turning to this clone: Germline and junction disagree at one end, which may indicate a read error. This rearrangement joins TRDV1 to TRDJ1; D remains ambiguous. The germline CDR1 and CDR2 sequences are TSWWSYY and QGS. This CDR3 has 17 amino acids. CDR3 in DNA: TGTGCTCTTGGGGAACCAGGGGCCTCAGGAACCACCGATAAACTTATCTTT. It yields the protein CALGEPGASGTTDKLIF.

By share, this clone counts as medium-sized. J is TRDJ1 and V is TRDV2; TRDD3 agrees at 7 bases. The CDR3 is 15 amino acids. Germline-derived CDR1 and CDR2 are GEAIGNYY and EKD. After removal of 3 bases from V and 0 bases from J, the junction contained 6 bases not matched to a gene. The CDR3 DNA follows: TGTGCCTGTGACCCCGCTGGGGGGCACACCGATAAACTCATCTTT. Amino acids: CACDPAGGHTDKLIF.

The CDR3 sequence: CACDPLGDSDKLIF. The CDR3 DNA sequence: TGTGCCTGTGACCCCCTGGGGGATTCAGATAAACTCATCTTT. V and J are TRDV2 and TRDJ1; TRDD3 agrees at 9 bases. The CDR3 has 14 amino acids. CDR1 GEAIGNYY and CDR2 EKD come from the germline V gene. After removal of 3 bases from V and 5 bases from J, the junction contained 6 bases not matched to a gene.

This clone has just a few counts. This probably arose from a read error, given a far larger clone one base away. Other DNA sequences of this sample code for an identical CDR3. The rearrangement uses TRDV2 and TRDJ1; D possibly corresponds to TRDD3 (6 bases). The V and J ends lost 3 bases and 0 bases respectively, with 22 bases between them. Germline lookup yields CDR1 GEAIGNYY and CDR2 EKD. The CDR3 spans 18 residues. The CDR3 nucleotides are TGTGCCTGTGACGCTATTATGGGAGATACGCGTAACACCGATAAACTCATCTTT. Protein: CACDAIMGDTRNTDKLIF.

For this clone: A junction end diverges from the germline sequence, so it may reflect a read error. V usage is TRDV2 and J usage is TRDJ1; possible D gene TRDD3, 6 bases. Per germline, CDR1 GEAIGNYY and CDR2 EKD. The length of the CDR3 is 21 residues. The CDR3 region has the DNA TGTGCCCGTGACACGGTCGGGGTCCCGGGGACTGGGAAACCATTGGCCGATAAACTCATCTTT. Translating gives CARDTVGVPGTGKPLADKLIF.

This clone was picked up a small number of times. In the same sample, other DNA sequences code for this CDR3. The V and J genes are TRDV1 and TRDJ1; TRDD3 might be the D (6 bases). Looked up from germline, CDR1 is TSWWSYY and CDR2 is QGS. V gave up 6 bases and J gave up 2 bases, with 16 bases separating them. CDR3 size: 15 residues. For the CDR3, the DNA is TGTGCTCTTGGTAAGGGGGACTGCCGAACCGATAAACTCATCTTT. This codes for CALGKGDCRTDKLIF.

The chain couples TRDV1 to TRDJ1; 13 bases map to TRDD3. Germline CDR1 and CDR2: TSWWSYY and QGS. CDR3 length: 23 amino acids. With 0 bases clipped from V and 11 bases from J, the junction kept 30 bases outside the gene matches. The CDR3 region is CALGELVLASYGASTGGYANLIF. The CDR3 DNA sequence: TGTGCTCTTGGGGAACTAGTACTTGCCTCCTACGGTGCCAGTACTGGGGGATACGCGAACCTCATCTTT.